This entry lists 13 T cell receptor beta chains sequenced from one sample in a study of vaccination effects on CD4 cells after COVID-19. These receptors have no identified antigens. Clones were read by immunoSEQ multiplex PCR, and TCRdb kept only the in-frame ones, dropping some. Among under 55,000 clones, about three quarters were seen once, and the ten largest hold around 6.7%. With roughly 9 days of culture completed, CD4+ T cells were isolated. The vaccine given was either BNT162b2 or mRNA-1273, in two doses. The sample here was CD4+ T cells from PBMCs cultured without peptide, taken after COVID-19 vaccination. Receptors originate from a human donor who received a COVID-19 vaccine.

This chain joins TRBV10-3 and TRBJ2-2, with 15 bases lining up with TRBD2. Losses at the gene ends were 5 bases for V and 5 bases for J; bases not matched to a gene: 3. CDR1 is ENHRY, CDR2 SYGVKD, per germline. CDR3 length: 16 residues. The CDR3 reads CAISRTSGRGTGELFF. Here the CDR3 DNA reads TGTGCCATCAGTCGGACTAGCGGGAGGGGAACCGGGGAGCTGTTTTTT.

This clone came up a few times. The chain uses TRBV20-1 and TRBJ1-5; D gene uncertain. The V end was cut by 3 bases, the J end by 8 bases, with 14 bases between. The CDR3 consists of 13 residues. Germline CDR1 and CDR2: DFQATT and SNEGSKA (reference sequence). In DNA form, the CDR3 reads TGCAGTGCTAGTTTGGAGACCTCGGAGCCCCAGCATTTT. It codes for CSASLETSEPQHF.

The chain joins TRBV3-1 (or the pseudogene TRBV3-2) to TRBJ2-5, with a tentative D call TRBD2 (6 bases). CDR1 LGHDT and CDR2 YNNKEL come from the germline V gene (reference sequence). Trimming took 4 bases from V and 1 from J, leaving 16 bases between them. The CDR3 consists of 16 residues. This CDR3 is CASSPSVGGSQETQYF. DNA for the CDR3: TGTGCCAGCAGCCCTTCCGTGGGGGGTAGCCAAGAGACCCAGTACTTC.

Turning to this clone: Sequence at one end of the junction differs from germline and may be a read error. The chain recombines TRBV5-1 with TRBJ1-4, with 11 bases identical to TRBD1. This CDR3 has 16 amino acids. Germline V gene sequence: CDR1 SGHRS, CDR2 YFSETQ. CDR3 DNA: TGCGCCAGCAGCCCTGGGACAGGGGGGACTAGTGAAAAACTGTTTTTT. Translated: CASSPGTGGTSEKLFF.

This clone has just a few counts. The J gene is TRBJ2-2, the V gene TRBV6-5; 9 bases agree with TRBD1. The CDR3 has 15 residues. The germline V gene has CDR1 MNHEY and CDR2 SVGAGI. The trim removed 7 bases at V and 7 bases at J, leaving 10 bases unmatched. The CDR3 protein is CASNLQGAGSGELFF. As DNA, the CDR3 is TGTGCCAGCAACTTACAGGGGGCGGGAAGCGGGGAGCTGTTTTTT.

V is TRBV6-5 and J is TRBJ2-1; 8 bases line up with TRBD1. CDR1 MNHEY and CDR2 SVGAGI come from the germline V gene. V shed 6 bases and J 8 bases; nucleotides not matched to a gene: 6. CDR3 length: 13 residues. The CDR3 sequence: CASSRQGSDEQFF. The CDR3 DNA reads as TGTGCCAGCAGCCGACAGGGGTCCGATGAGCAGTTCTTC.

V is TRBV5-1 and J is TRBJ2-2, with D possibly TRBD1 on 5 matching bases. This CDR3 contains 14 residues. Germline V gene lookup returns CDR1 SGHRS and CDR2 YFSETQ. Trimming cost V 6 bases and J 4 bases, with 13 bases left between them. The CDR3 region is CASKRGEATGELFF. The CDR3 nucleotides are TGCGCCAGCAAAAGGGGCGAAGCCACCGGGGAGCTGTTTTTT.

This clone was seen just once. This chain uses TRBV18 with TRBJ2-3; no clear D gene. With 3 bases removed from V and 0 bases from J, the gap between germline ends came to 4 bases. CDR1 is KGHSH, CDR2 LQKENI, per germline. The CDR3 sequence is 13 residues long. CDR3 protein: CASSPPSTDTQYF. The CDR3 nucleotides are TGTGCCAGCTCACCCCCCAGCACAGATACGCAGTATTTT.

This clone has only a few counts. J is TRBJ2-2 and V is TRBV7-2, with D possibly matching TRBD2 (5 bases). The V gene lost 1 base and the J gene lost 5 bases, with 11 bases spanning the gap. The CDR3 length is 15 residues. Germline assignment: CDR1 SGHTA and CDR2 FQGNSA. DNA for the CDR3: TGTGCCAGCAGCTTAGTACTAGGTAGTACCGGGGAGCTGTTTTTT. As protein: CASSLVLGSTGELFF.

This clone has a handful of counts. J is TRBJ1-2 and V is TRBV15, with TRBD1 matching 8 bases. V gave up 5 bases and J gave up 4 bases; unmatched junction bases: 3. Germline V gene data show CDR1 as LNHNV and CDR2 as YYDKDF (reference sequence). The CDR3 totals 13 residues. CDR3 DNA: TGTGCCACCAGCCCGGGACAGGCCTATGGCTACACCTTC. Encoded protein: CATSPGQAYGYTF. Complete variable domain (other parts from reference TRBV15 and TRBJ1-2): DAMVIQNPRYQVTQFGKPVTLSCSQTLNHNVMYWYQQKSSQAPKLLFHYYDKDFNNEADTPDNFQSRRPNTSFCFLDIRSPGLGDTAMYLCATSPGQAYGYTFGSGTRLTVV.

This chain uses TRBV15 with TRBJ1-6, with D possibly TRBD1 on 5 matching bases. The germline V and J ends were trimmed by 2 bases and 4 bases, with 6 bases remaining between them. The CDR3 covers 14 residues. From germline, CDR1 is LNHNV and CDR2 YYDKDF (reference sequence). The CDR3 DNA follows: TGTGCCACCAGCAGACAGGGATATAATTCACCCCTCCACTTT. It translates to CATSRQGYNSPLHF.

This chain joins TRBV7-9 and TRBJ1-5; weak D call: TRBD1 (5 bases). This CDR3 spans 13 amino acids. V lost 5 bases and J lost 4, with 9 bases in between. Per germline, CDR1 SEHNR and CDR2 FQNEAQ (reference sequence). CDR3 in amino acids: CASSRDRNQPQHF. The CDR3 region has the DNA TGTGCCAGCAGCCGGGACCGTAATCAGCCCCAGCATTTT.

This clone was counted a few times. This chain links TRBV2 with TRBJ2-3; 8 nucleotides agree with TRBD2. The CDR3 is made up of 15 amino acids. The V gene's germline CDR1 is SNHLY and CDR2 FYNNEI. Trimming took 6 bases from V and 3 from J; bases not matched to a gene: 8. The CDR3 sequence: CASSVSGRITDTQYF. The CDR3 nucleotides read TGTGCCAGCAGCGTAAGCGGGAGAATAACAGATACGCAGTATTTT. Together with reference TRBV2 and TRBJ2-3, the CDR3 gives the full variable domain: EPEVTQTPSHQVTQMGQEVILRCVPISNHLYFYWYRQILGQKVEFLVSFYNNEISEKSEIFDDQFSVERPDGSNFTLKIRSTKLEDSAMYFCASSVSGRITDTQYFGPGTRLTVL.